Reported below is one T cell receptor (beta chain). This record belongs to a study of long-term antiretroviral therapy in people with HIV. Runs used v3.0 of the immunoSEQ assay and were done at survey level. Measured with immunoSEQ multiplex PCR; TCRdb has only the in-frame clones, and not every one. The sample has about 23,000 clones, approximately 80% seen once. The sample was unsorted PBMCs, taken 1.6 years after starting antiretroviral therapy. This sequence was found in a man in his forties with HIV.

CDR3 residues: CASSEGTSATNEKLFF. The CDR3 DNA sequence: TGTGCCAGCAGTGAAGGGACCTCTGCAACTAATGAAAAACTGTTTTTT. The gene calls are TRBV25-1 and TRBJ1-4; D is perhaps TRBD1 (5 bases). The germline V gene has CDR1 MGHDK and CDR2 SYGVNS. The CDR3 spans 16 residues. The V end was cut by 2 bases, the J end by 0 bases, with 10 bases between.